The 16 T cell receptor beta chains below come from one sample, sequenced in a study of shared T cell receptors in the human thymus. The assay was immunoSEQ multiplex PCR, and TCRdb's table has in-frame clones only and misses some. This table has around 730,000 clones, 80% to 90% appearing once. These data are also associated with another study on human thymus T cells.

The sequencing sample was made of thymocytes. The source of these receptors is a girl under two years old with a congenital heart defect.

The rearrangement joins TRBV18 to TRBJ2-1; 12 bases map to TRBD2. Germline V CDR1 and CDR2: KGHSH, LQKENI. V dropped 4 bases and J dropped 0; count of bases not matched to a gene: 7. This CDR3 has 18 amino acids. The CDR3 is CASSRGLAGLSSYNEQFF. CDR3 DNA: TGTGCCAGCTCACGGGGACTAGCGGGCTTGAGCTCCTACAATGAGCAGTTCTTC.

This chain uses TRBV4-1 with TRBJ2-3; no clear D. CDR3 length: 15 residues. Germline assignment: CDR1 MGHRA and CDR2 YSYEKL. The V and J ends lost 4 bases and 2 bases respectively, with 13 bases between them. The CDR3 bases are TGCGCCAGCAGCCCCCCAAGACACCTCACAGATACGCAGTATTTT. Residues: CASSPPRHLTDTQYF.

This chain links TRBV29-1 with TRBJ1-1; D is possibly TRBD1 (5 bases). The CDR3 spans 16 residues. Germline CDR1 and CDR2: SQVTM and ANQGSEA. Trimming stripped 4 bases from V and 2 bases from J, with 20 bases between. CDR3 DNA sequence: TGCAGCGTTGTCTCAGTGTCCCTGCAGGGAAACACTGAAGCTTTCTTT. This translates into CSVVSVSLQGNTEAFF.

V gene TRBV27 combines with J gene TRBJ2-7; 11 nucleotides match TRBD1. Per the germline V gene, CDR1 is MNHEY and CDR2 is SMNVEV (reference sequence). The CDR3 has 15 amino acids. J lost 2 bases, V lost 6 bases, and 6 bases had no gene match. As DNA, the CDR3 is TGTGCCAGCAGCCGGGGACAGGGGGGAGCCTACGAGCAGTACTTC. Its protein product is CASSRGQGGAYEQYF.

This clone has just one count. V gene TRBV4-3 combines with J gene TRBJ1-2; TRBD1 aligns across 10 bases. Germline V lookup: CDR1 LGHNA, CDR2 YSLEER. CDR3 length: 17 amino acids. V trimming: 4 bases; J trimming: 6 bases; junction bases outside the gene matches: 14. As DNA, the CDR3 is TGCGCCAGCAGCCCAGCCAGGGGTCGACAGGGGGCAGATGGCTACACCTTC. Translated: CASSPARGRQGADGYTF.

The table lists this clone with a count of one. The chain combines TRBV5-6 with TRBJ1-6; D gene unclear. In germline, CDR1 is SGHDT, CDR2 YYEEEE. V shed 6 bases and J shed 9 bases, with 13 bases lying between them. The length of the CDR3 is 13 residues. CDR3 sequence reads: CASNTVRGSPLHF. DNA for the CDR3: TGTGCCAGCAACACGGTGCGGGGTTCACCCCTCCACTTT.

The gene calls are TRBV19 and TRBJ1-5; 7 positions agree with TRBD1. The CDR3 sequence is 16 residues long. The germline V gene has CDR1 LNHDA and CDR2 SQIVND (reference sequence). The ends lost 1 base at V and 0 bases at J; junction bases unmatched: 3. DNA for the CDR3: TGTGCCAGTAGTATAGGTGGGACAGATAGCAATCAGCCCCAGCATTTT. This gives the protein CASSIGGTDSNQPQHF.

This chain joins TRBV5-1 and TRBJ2-1; 13 nucleotides align to TRBD2. Trimming at V came to 4 bases and at J to 0 bases, leaving 7 bases not matched to a gene. From germline, CDR1 is SGHRS and CDR2 YFSETQ. This CDR3 contains 18 residues. CDR3 DNA: TGCGCCAGCAGCCCCCCGGGACTAGCGGGGATCTCCTACAATGAGCAGTTCTTC. This sequence encodes CASSPPGLAGISYNEQFF.

This clone was seen only a few times. The J gene is TRBJ1-6, the V gene TRBV12-2; no DNA check was done on the table's D call, TRBD1. TRBV12-2 is a pseudogene segment. CDR3 length equals 20 residues. CDR3 bases: TGTGCAAGTCGCTTAGTTCCCGGGACAGGGCCTCACTCCTATAATTCACCCCTCCACTTT. Translation gives CASRLVPGTGPHSYNSPLHF.

For this clone: Since no conserved phenylalanine or tryptophan closes the CDR3, a read error is the likely cause. The chain joins TRBV6-1 to TRBJ1-1; perhaps TRBD1 as D (6 bases). Germline assignment: CDR1 MNHNS and CDR2 SASEGT. Trimming removed 7 bases at V and 1 base at J, with 16 bases between. This CDR3 comprises 15 residues. For the CDR3, the DNA is TGTGCCAGCACCGAACGTCAGGGGCCGAACACTGAAGCTTTCCTT. It specifies CASTERQGPNTEAFL.

The rearrangement uses TRBV4-3 and TRBJ1-4; tentatively, D is TRBD1 (6 bases). Germline loops: CDR1 LGHNA, CDR2 YSLEER. The CDR3 contains 15 residues. V lost 1 base and J lost 5, with 11 bases in between. The CDR3 here is CASSQGTASNEKLFF. CDR3 coding DNA: TGCGCCAGCAGCCAAGGGACAGCCTCGAATGAAAAACTGTTTTTT.

The CDR3 nucleotides read TGTGCCATCAGTGACACAGGGAGTGGCTCGAGAAACACCATATATTTT. The encoded protein is CAISDTGSGSRNTIYF. The J gene is TRBJ1-3, the V gene TRBV10-3; possible D gene TRBD1, 6 bases. Trimming removed 3 bases from V and 5 bases from J, with 17 bases in between. Germline CDR1 and CDR2: ENHRY and SYGVKD. The CDR3 has 16 amino acids.

This rearrangement joins TRBV4-3 to TRBJ2-3, with 10 positions matching TRBD2. The CDR3 extends over 16 amino acids. Unmatched junction bases numbered 8, after V lost 4 bases and J lost 4 bases. Germline V gene sequence: CDR1 LGHNA, CDR2 YSLEER. The CDR3 DNA sequence: TGCGCCAGCAGCCCCGGGTCTAGCGGGGGATCAGATACGCAGTATTTT. Translation: CASSPGSSGGSDTQYF.

The chain employs TRBV4-3 and TRBJ2-7; 10 nucleotides match TRBD2. CDR3 size: 15 residues. Trimming took 1 base from V and 5 from J; bases not matched to a gene: 5. Germline loops: CDR1 LGHNA, CDR2 YSLEER. In DNA form, the CDR3 reads TGCGCCAGCAGCCAAGCTGCTAGCGGGGGCCACGAGCAGTACTTC. Protein: CASSQAASGGHEQYF.

This clone was counted between two and nine times. The chain employs TRBV5-1 and TRBJ2-7; 9 positions agree with TRBD1. V shed 1 base, J shed 6 bases, and the junction held 5 bases outside the gene matches. CDR1 and CDR2 (germline): SGHRS, YFSETQ. The CDR3 loop spans 14 amino acids. CDR3: CASSLLTGGCEQYF. CDR3 DNA sequence: TGCGCCAGCAGCTTGTTGACAGGGGGATGCGAGCAGTACTTC.

The V call is TRBV28, the J call TRBJ1-4, with TRBD1 as a possible D gene (6 bases). The germline V gene encodes CDR1 MDHEN and CDR2 SYDVKM. The CDR3 totals 14 residues. The ends were cut back, 6 bases at V and 7 bases at J, with 15 bases in the middle. CDR3 residues: CASSQGRDSEKLFF. The CDR3 coding sequence is TGTGCCAGCAGCCAGGGGAGGGATAGTGAAAAACTGTTTTTT.